These 31 T cell receptor beta chains were all obtained from the same sample, sequenced in a study of blood T cell repertoires in COVID-19. TCRdb keeps only in-frame clones here, not all; method: immunoSEQ multiplex PCR. Counted here are tens of thousands of clones, 65% to 90% occurring once; the ten biggest clones make up 28%. The sample comprised peripheral blood. The receptor set was obtained from a woman of 80 years or more with active or convalescent COVID-19.

The chain uses TRBV7-3 and TRBJ1-6; 10 bases match TRBD1. Unmatched junction bases numbered 5, after V lost 4 bases and J lost 8 bases. This CDR3 region has 15 residues. Germline V lookup: CDR1 SGHTA, CDR2 FQGTGA. CDR3 loop: CASSSTGGSDSPLHF. The CDR3 bases are TGTGCCAGCAGCTCGACAGGGGGCTCGGATTCACCCCTCCACTTT. Complete variable domain (other parts from reference TRBV7-3 and TRBJ1-6): GAGVSQTPSNKVTEKGKYVELRCDPISGHTALYWYRQSLGQGPEFLIYFQGTGAADDSGLPNDRFFAVRPEGSVSTLKIQRTERGDSAVYLCASSSTGGSDSPLHFGNGTRLTVT.

J is TRBJ2-5 and V is TRBV7-2; 9 bases are shared with TRBD1. This CDR3 is built from 14 residues. Germline V lookup: CDR1 SGHTA, CDR2 FQGNSA. With 4 bases clipped from V and 5 bases from J, the junction kept 5 bases outside the gene matches. The DNA of the CDR3 is TGTGCCAGCAGCTCCTGGACAGGGGAGGAGACCCAGTACTTC. It encodes CASSSWTGEETQYF.

This chain uses TRBV7-9 with TRBJ2-3, with 13 positions matching TRBD2. Germline V gene sequence: CDR1 SEHNR, CDR2 FQNEAQ (reference sequence). V trimming: 5 bases; J trimming: 0 bases; junction bases outside the gene matches: 8. CDR3 size: 18 residues. In DNA form, the CDR3 reads TGTGCCAGCAGCCCGCGACTAGCGGGGGGCACTAGCACAGATACGCAGTATTTT. As protein: CASSPRLAGGTSTDTQYF.

This clone was picked up a small number of times. J is TRBJ1-2 and V is TRBV7-2, with D possibly TRBD1 on 5 matching bases. The CDR3 extends over 16 amino acids. V lost 1 base to trimming and J lost 0 bases, with 12 bases between them. Looked up from germline, CDR1 is SGHTA and CDR2 is FQGNSA. CDR3 residues: CASSLVSTDSNYGYTF. CDR3 nucleotide sequence: TGTGCCAGCAGCTTAGTTTCGACAGACTCTAACTATGGCTACACCTTC.

The chain has TRBV11-3 and TRBJ2-5, with D possibly TRBD2 on 7 matching bases. The CDR3 runs 15 residues. CDR1 SGHNT and CDR2 YENEEA come from the germline V gene. The germline V and J ends were trimmed by 5 bases and 1 base, with 14 bases remaining between them. The chain's CDR3 is CASSPGGRGQETQYF. The CDR3 bases are TGTGCCAGCAGCCCCGGGGGGCGGGGCCAAGAGACCCAGTACTTC.

The CDR3 bases are TGTGCCAGCTCAGCTGGGGGGACCAGCTATGGCTACACCTTC. Its translation is CASSAGGTSYGYTF. This rearrangement joins TRBV18 to TRBJ1-2, with TRBD1 as a possible D gene (5 bases). Germline-derived CDR1 and CDR2 are KGHSH and LQKENI. The V gene lost 5 bases and the J gene lost 4 bases, with 14 bases spanning the gap. This CDR3 spans 14 amino acids.

The CDR3 nucleotides read TGCGCCAGCAGCTCCCGATGGGAGGGTGCCGGAAACACCATATATTTT. It codes for CASSSRWEGAGNTIYF. The V gene is TRBV5-1, the J gene TRBJ1-3; the D is unclear. The CDR3 has 16 amino acids. Germline V gives CDR1 SGHRS, CDR2 YFSETQ. Trimming took off 3 bases at V and 4 bases at J, with 17 bases between the two ends. Combining the CDR3 with reference TRBV5-1 and TRBJ1-3 gives the whole variable domain KAGVTQTPRYLIKTRGQQVTLSCSPISGHRSVSWYQQTPGQGLQFLFEYFSETQRNKGNFPGRFSGRQFSNSRSEMNVSTLELGDSALYLCASSSRWEGAGNTIYFGEGSWLTVV.

This clone came up many times. The chain uses TRBV27 and TRBJ2-5; D unresolved. V dropped 3 bases and J dropped 1 base, with 6 bases sitting between them. This CDR3 contains 13 residues. Germline loops: CDR1 MNHEY, CDR2 SMNVEV (reference sequence). CDR3 loop: CASSFGTQETQYF. The CDR3 DNA reads as TGTGCCAGCAGTTTTGGCACCCAAGAGACCCAGTACTTC.

This clone has a handful of counts. The chain is built from TRBV18 and TRBJ1-1; D may be TRBD1 (6 bases). Germline V gives CDR1 KGHSH, CDR2 LQKENI. This CDR3 spans 13 amino acids. V gave up 2 bases and J gave up 13 bases, with 17 bases separating them. CDR3 coding DNA: TGTGCCAGCTCACCAGATTCGGACCAAGGGGGTTTCTTT. Translation: CASSPDSDQGGFF.

This clone was counted only a few times. The V and J genes are TRBV19 and TRBJ1-2; tentative D call: TRBD1 (5 bases). The germline V and J ends were trimmed by 6 bases and 4 bases, with 12 bases remaining between them. CDR1 LNHDA and CDR2 SQIVND come from the germline V gene (reference sequence). CDR3 length: 13 residues. CDR3 residues: CASRLGGSYGYTF. CDR3 bases: TGTGCCAGTAGGCTCGGGGGGAGCTATGGCTACACCTTC.

CDR3 amino acids: CASGPGSGAFQETQYF. The CDR3 coding sequence is TGCGCCAGCGGTCCCGGCAGTGGAGCTTTTCAAGAGACCCAGTACTTC. The chain recombines TRBV5-1 with TRBJ2-5; D not resolved. The V gene's germline CDR1 is SGHRS and CDR2 YFSETQ. The length of the CDR3 is 16 residues. With 7 bases removed from V and 2 bases from J, the gap between germline ends came to 21 bases.

V gene TRBV13 combines with J gene TRBJ1-3; the match to TRBD1 covers 8 bases. CDR3 length: 16 residues. The germline CDR1 and CDR2 sequences are PRHDT and FYEKMQ (reference sequence). V lost 4 bases and J lost 2; bases outside the gene matches: 7. In nucleotides, the CDR3 is TGTGCCAGCAGCTCCTACCGGGACAGGACTGGAAACACCATATATTTT. Protein product: CASSSYRDRTGNTIYF.

The chain carries TRBV2 and TRBJ1-4, with 8 bases lining up with TRBD1. Losses at the gene ends were 4 bases for V and 12 bases for J; bases not matched to a gene: 4. This CDR3 is built from 12 residues. Per the germline V gene, CDR1 is SNHLY and CDR2 is FYNNEI. The CDR3 loop is CASSGTGIELFF. CDR3 bases: TGTGCCAGCAGTGGGACAGGGATAGAACTGTTTTTT.

This chain connects TRBV4-1 to TRBJ2-7, with D possibly being TRBD2 (5 bases). Between the trimmed V and J ends, which lost 3 bases and 2 bases, there was a span of 8 bases. The CDR3 runs 13 residues. CDR1 is MGHRA, CDR2 YSYEKL, per germline. The DNA for the CDR3 is TGCGCCAGCAGCCACCCCGGGACCTACGAGCAGTACTTC. Its protein product is CASSHPGTYEQYF.

In its sample, this clone was seen a few times. At one end, the junction sequence differs from germline, possibly due to a read error. The rearrangement uses TRBV12-3 or TRBV12-4 and TRBJ2-7; D unclear. The length of the CDR3 is 13 residues. In nucleotides, the CDR3 is TGTGCCAGCAGATTAGGAACCTACGAAGAGCAGTACTTC. This gives the protein CASRLGTYEEQYF.

The chain combines TRBV28 with TRBJ2-5, with 8 bases matching TRBD2. CDR1 is MDHEN, CDR2 SYDVKM, per germline. V was clipped by 4 bases and J by 4 bases; unmatched bases: 11. CDR3 length equals 16 residues. The chain's CDR3 is CASSSIAGSRGETQYF. CDR3 coding DNA: TGTGCCAGCAGTTCCATAGCGGGGAGCAGAGGAGAGACCCAGTACTTC. Supplemented by reference TRBV28 and TRBJ2-5, the full variable domain reads DVKVTQSSRYLVKRTGEKVFLECVQDMDHENMFWYRQDPGLGLRLIYFSYDVKMKEKGDIPEGYSVSREKKERFSLILESASTNQTSMYLCASSSIAGSRGETQYFGPGTRLLVL.

This clone showed up just once. This chain links TRBV7-2 with TRBJ1-1; the match to TRBD1 covers 7 bases. The CDR3 runs to 14 residues. Germline V gene sequence: CDR1 SGHTA, CDR2 FQGNSA. V lost 4 bases, J lost 0 bases, and 2 bases stayed unmatched. CDR3 bases: TGTGCCAGCAGCTCACAGGGGATGAACACTGAAGCTTTCTTT. It yields the protein CASSSQGMNTEAFF.

V and J are TRBV12-3 or TRBV12-4 and TRBJ1-2; D is unresolved. CDR3 length: 12 amino acids. Trimming removed 5 bases from V and 5 bases from J, with 9 bases in between. The CDR3 spells CASSQVKYGYTF. CDR3 bases: TGTGCCAGCAGTCAGGTTAAGTATGGCTACACCTTC.

V gene TRBV9 combines with J gene TRBJ1-3; tentative D call: TRBD1 (5 bases). This CDR3 spans 15 amino acids. Germline CDR1 SGDLS, CDR2 YYNGEE. V was trimmed by 4 bases and J by 1 base, leaving 12 bases between them. CDR3 amino acids: CASSPQTESGNTIYF. The CDR3 DNA reads TGTGCCAGCAGCCCTCAGACAGAATCTGGAAACACCATATATTTT.

The V gene is TRBV3-1 (or the pseudogene TRBV3-2), the J gene TRBJ2-7; 9 bases are a match to TRBD1. J was trimmed by 5 bases and V by 4 bases; bases with no gene match: 6. The CDR3 spans 14 residues. Per the germline V gene, CDR1 is LGHDT and CDR2 is YNNKEL (reference sequence). The CDR3 region is CASSLRDRVNEQYF. The DNA for the CDR3 is TGTGCCAGCAGCCTAAGGGACAGGGTCAACGAGCAGTACTTC.

V and J are TRBV9 and TRBJ2-6, with TRBD1 matching 10 bases. The V segment lost 4 bases and the J segment 2 bases; nucleotides outside the gene matches: 9. The germline V gene encodes CDR1 SGDLS and CDR2 YYNGEE. This CDR3 has 18 amino acids. The CDR3 loop reads CASSPSSGQGAGANVLTF. Written as DNA, the CDR3 is TGTGCCAGCAGCCCGAGTTCAGGACAGGGGGCTGGGGCCAACGTCCTGACTTTC.

The chain employs TRBV2 and TRBJ1-3; TRBD1 matches at 8 bases. Germline V gene lookup returns CDR1 SNHLY and CDR2 FYNNEI. J lost 4 bases, V lost 8 bases, and 4 bases had no gene match. The CDR3 contains 13 residues. CDR3 region: CASGQGPGNTIYF. The CDR3 DNA reads TGTGCCAGCGGACAGGGCCCCGGAAACACCATATATTTT.

V gene TRBV6-2 or TRBV6-3 combines with J gene TRBJ2-7; a weak D match, TRBD2 (6 bases). This CDR3 region has 12 residues. CDR1 is MNHEY, CDR2 SVGEGT, per germline. Trimming removed 4 bases from V and 6 bases from J, with 10 bases in between. The CDR3 reads CASSFAGPEQYF. The CDR3 bases are TGTGCCAGCAGTTTTGCGGGACCCGAGCAGTACTTC.

This chain connects TRBV5-6 to TRBJ1-3; D not resolved. The CDR3 has 13 residues. Trimming left V 0 bases short and J 3 bases short, with 4 bases between. From germline, CDR1 is SGHDT and CDR2 YYEEEE. The CDR3 here is CASSLGDGNTIYF. The DNA of the CDR3 is TGTGCCAGCAGCTTGGGAGATGGAAACACCATATATTTT. Drawing the rest from reference TRBV5-6 and TRBJ1-3, the complete variable domain is DAGVTQSPTHLIKTRGQQVTLRCSPKSGHDTVSWYQQALGQGPQFIFQYYEEEERQRGNFPDRFSGHQFPNYSSELNVNALLLGDSALYLCASSLGDGNTIYFGEGSWLTVV.

The chain uses TRBV7-6 and TRBJ2-7, with 7 bases aligning to TRBD1. J gave up 0 bases and V 7 bases, and 6 bases lay outside the gene matches. This CDR3 is built from 14 residues. The germline V gene has CDR1 SGHVS and CDR2 FNYEAQ. CDR3 coding DNA: TGTGCCAGCAAAATAAGGGACAGCTCCTACGAGCAGTACTTC. Amino acid sequence: CASKIRDSSYEQYF.

This sequence joins TRBV6-1 and TRBJ1-5, with 9 bases matching TRBD1. This CDR3 comprises 15 residues. Trimming took 1 base from V and 5 from J; bases not matched to a gene: 3. Per germline, CDR1 MNHNS and CDR2 SASEGT. The CDR3 DNA is TGTGCCAGCAGTGAAGGGGACAGGGCCCATCAGCCCCAGCATTTT. This translates into CASSEGDRAHQPQHF.

The chain uses TRBV28 and TRBJ2-5, with TRBD1 identical over 8 bases. The CDR3 has 14 residues. CDR1 and CDR2 from the germline V gene are MDHEN and SYDVKM. Trimming at V came to 5 bases and at J to 5 bases, leaving 7 bases not matched to a gene. As DNA, the CDR3 is TGTGCCAGCAGTCGCCGGGACAGGTCGGAGACCCAGTACTTC. Amino acids: CASSRRDRSETQYF.

The chain combines TRBV4-3 with TRBJ1-1; 8 positions match TRBD1. V trimming: 3 bases; J trimming: 5 bases; junction bases outside the gene matches: 5. Germline loops: CDR1 LGHNA, CDR2 YSLEER. This CDR3 contains 14 residues. CDR3: CASSHNRGGTEAFF. CDR3 DNA: TGCGCCAGCAGCCACAACAGGGGGGGTACTGAAGCTTTCTTT.

This clone appeared once. J is TRBJ2-7 and V is TRBV15; 9 nucleotides line up with TRBD1. The CDR3 totals 16 residues. Unmatched junction bases numbered 8, after V lost 1 base and J lost 4 bases. Germline V gives CDR1 LNHNV, CDR2 YYDKDF (reference sequence). The CDR3 coding sequence is TGTGCCACCAGCAGAGGGAACCCGGGACAGGGTTACGAGCAGTACTTC. Translation: CATSRGNPGQGYEQYF.

The rearrangement joins TRBV7-2 to TRBJ1-5, with D maybe TRBD1 (6 bases). With 6 bases removed from V and 3 bases from J, the gap between germline ends came to 9 bases. This CDR3 spans 13 amino acids. Germline lookup yields CDR1 SGHTA and CDR2 FQGNSA. CDR3 DNA: TGTGCCAGCAGACAGGGAGTCAATCAGCCCCAGCATTTT. Encoded protein: CASRQGVNQPQHF.

This clone occurred once. This chain connects TRBV28 to TRBJ2-7; 9 bases are shared with TRBD1. Germline-derived CDR1 and CDR2 are MDHEN and SYDVKM. The CDR3 is 14 residues long. The junction had 6 bases not matched to a gene; V was cut back by 6 bases and J by 3 bases. In DNA form, the CDR3 reads TGTGCCAGCAGCTTGACAGGGGGACACTACGAGCAGTACTTC. Amino acids: CASSLTGGHYEQYF.